A single sample gave rise to the 20 T cell receptor beta chains below, sequenced in a study of T cells in Graves' hyperthyroidism and ophthalmopathy. The investigators amplified TCR beta CDR3 regions from RNA transcripts. The TCR CDR3 was amplified in a first-round RT-PCR using the HTBI primer set. TCRdb called the multiplex PCR reads again in MiXCR, with one record for every CDR3 protein. Of roughly 650,000 distinct CDR3 sequences in the sample, around 16% were seen once. Sequencing was performed on blood. The receptor set was obtained from a middle-aged woman with Graves' ophthalmopathy.

In regard to this clonotype: The junction does not match germline at one end; this may be a read error. The chain couples TRBV5-1 to TRBJ1-1; TRBD1 matches 8 bases. Germline V gene sequence: CDR1 SGHRS, CDR2 YFSETQ. The CDR3 runs to 16 residues. The CDR3 sequence: CASRFGTGGGWTEASF. DNA for the CDR3: TGCGCCAGCAGATTCGGTACAGGGGGTGGTTGGACTGAAGCTTCCTTT.

This clonotype has just a few counts. This chain connects TRBV29-1 to TRBJ2-5; TRBD2 agrees at 8 bases. Trimming removed 7 bases from V and 5 bases from J; junction bases left unmatched: 6. This CDR3 is 12 amino acids long. Germline V gene lookup returns CDR1 SQVTM and CDR2 ANQGSEA. CDR3 sequence (DNA): TGCAGCGCCCGGGGGGGGTCGGAGACCCAGTACTTC. It codes for CSARGGSETQYF.

This clonotype was counted between two and nine times. V usage is TRBV5-1 and J usage is TRBJ2-3; 10 bases line up with TRBD1. Germline lookup yields CDR1 SGHRS and CDR2 YFSETQ. V was clipped by 6 bases and J by 4 bases; unmatched bases: 2. CDR3 length: 13 residues. The DNA for the CDR3 is TGCGCCAGCACAGGGACAGGGGCAGATACGCAGTATTTT. Its protein is CASTGTGADTQYF.

This clonotype was counted ten times or more. This rearrangement joins TRBV28 to TRBJ2-7; the match to TRBD2 covers 8 bases. CDR1 MDHEN and CDR2 SYDVKM come from the germline V gene. After removal of 7 bases from V and 2 bases from J, the junction contained 10 bases not matched to a gene. This CDR3 contains 15 residues. This CDR3 is CASTPAGGGTYEQYF. DNA of the CDR3: TGTGCCAGCACTCCTGCGGGAGGTGGGACCTACGAGCAGTACTTC.

This clonotype came up a few times. This chain uses TRBV12-3 or TRBV12-4 with TRBJ1-5, with TRBD1 as a possible D gene (6 bases). V lost 2 bases and J 7 bases, leaving 15 bases between the germline ends. This CDR3 has 15 amino acids. The CDR3 DNA reads as TGTGCCAGCAGTTTACGAGGGGGGGTCGGGCAGCCCCAGCATTTT. Residues: CASSLRGGVGQPQHF.

This clonotype came up many times. The J gene is TRBJ2-3, the V gene TRBV10-3; D possibly corresponds to TRBD2 (7 bases). The germline CDR1 and CDR2 sequences are ENHRY and SYGVKD. The CDR3 has 13 amino acids. This CDR3 is CATQAGATDTQYF. CDR3 DNA: TGTGCAACCCAGGCGGGGGCCACAGATACGCAGTATTTT.

Many counts were recorded for this clonotype. This rearrangement joins TRBV20-1 to TRBJ2-1, with a tentative D call TRBD2 (6 bases). Trimming pared 0 bases from V and 9 bases from J, leaving 12 bases between. From germline, CDR1 is DFQATT and CDR2 SNEGSKA (reference sequence). The CDR3 loop spans 13 amino acids. DNA for the CDR3: TGCAGTGCTAGAGATAGGCGGGGAGCTGAGCAGTTCTTC. Residues: CSARDRRGAEQFF.

At least ten counts were recorded for this clonotype. V is TRBV6-4 and J is TRBJ2-1; D is perhaps TRBD2 (7 bases). V was pared by 8 bases and J by 6 bases, with 20 bases between. In germline, CDR1 is MRHNA, CDR2 SNTAGT. The CDR3 contains 15 residues. The CDR3 nucleotides are TGTGCCAGCTCGAAGGCAGGGGAGGGAGGCAATGAGCAGTTCTTC. It encodes CASSKAGEGGNEQFF.

This clonotype turned up a few times. The CDR3 DNA reads TGCAGCGTTGAGCCGGGAGCGGGGAACAATGAGCAGTTCTTC. Its translation is CSVEPGAGNNEQFF. This sequence joins TRBV29-1 and TRBJ2-1; TRBD2 aligns across 7 bases. Trimming at V came to 3 bases and at J to 5 bases, leaving 7 bases not matched to a gene. Germline CDR1 is SQVTM and CDR2 is ANQGSEA. CDR3 length equals 14 residues.

The chain combines TRBV19 with TRBJ1-5; TRBD1 matches 10 bases. The CDR3 runs to 17 residues. V lost 5 bases to trimming and J lost 2 bases; unmatched junction nucleotides: 9. Germline lookup yields CDR1 LNHDA and CDR2 SQIVND (reference sequence). The CDR3 spells CASSWGTGERGNQPQHF. The CDR3, as DNA: TGTGCCAGTAGTTGGGGGACAGGGGAGAGGGGCAATCAGCCCCAGCATTTT.

This clonotype came up many times. CDR3 residues: CASSSGLAGGSYNEQFF. The CDR3 DNA reads as TGCGCCAGCAGCTCCGGACTAGCGGGAGGGAGTTACAATGAGCAGTTCTTC. The chain couples TRBV5-1 to TRBJ2-1; 15 bases line up with TRBD2. From germline, CDR1 is SGHRS and CDR2 YFSETQ. Trimming cost V 3 bases and J 4 bases; bases outside gene matches: 5. The CDR3 extends over 17 amino acids.

This clonotype was recorded at least ten times. The chain uses TRBV5-1 and TRBJ2-7, with a tentative D call TRBD1 (5 bases). This CDR3 comprises 13 residues. The germline V gene encodes CDR1 SGHRS and CDR2 YFSETQ. V was cut by 0 bases and J by 5 bases, with 9 bases left in between. In DNA form, the CDR3 reads TGCGCCAGCAGCTTGGATAGGGGTCACGAGCAGTACTTC. It is translated as CASSLDRGHEQYF. The variable domain in full, completed from reference TRBV5-1 and TRBJ2-7, reads KAGVTQTPRYLIKTRGQQVTLSCSPISGHRSVSWYQQTPGQGLQFLFEYFSETQRNKGNFPGRFSGRQFSNSRSEMNVSTLELGDSALYLCASSLDRGHEQYFGPGTRLTVT.

As concerns this clonotype: Possible read error: a much larger clone is one base away. V and J are TRBV2 and TRBJ2-7; possible D gene TRBD2, 6 bases. The CDR3 consists of 14 residues. Trimming took off 11 bases at V and 6 bases at J, with 23 bases between the two ends. Germline values: CDR1 SNHLY, CDR2 FYNNEI. DNA of the CDR3: TGTGCCGGCATTACCCCGGGACGGGAGATCGAGCAGTACTTC. Protein: CAGITPGREIEQYF.

This clonotype came up many times. The V and J genes are TRBV12-3 or TRBV12-4 and TRBJ1-1; D gene ambiguous. V was cut by 7 bases and J by 4 bases, with 7 bases left in between. CDR3 length equals 11 residues. CDR3 sequence: CASTLGTEAFF. The CDR3 DNA sequence: TGTGCCAGCACCTTGGGCACTGAAGCTTTCTTT.

A few counts support this clonotype. The chain carries TRBV24-1 and TRBJ2-1; no firm D call. The CDR3 loop spans 11 amino acids. The germline gives CDR1 KGHDR, CDR2 SFDVKD. Trimming pared 4 bases from V and 10 bases from J, leaving 7 bases between. CDR3 nucleotides: TGTGCCACCAGTGACTACTCCGAGCAGTTCTTC. It yields the protein CATSDYSEQFF.

This clonotype was counted many times. The chain joins TRBV2 to TRBJ2-3; TRBD1 agrees at 7 bases. The CDR3 consists of 15 residues. Per germline, CDR1 SNHLY and CDR2 FYNNEI. The junction had 7 bases not matched to a gene; V was cut back by 7 bases and J by 0 bases. In nucleotides, the CDR3 is TGTGCCAGCAAGGCAGGGGGATCTAGCACAGATACGCAGTATTTT. Residues: CASKAGGSSTDTQYF.

This clonotype was seen repeatedly, ten times or more. V usage is TRBV12-3 or TRBV12-4 and J usage is TRBJ2-7; TRBD1 agrees at 12 bases. The CDR3 consists of 16 residues. V trimming: 2 bases; J trimming: 4 bases; junction bases outside the gene matches: 6. The CDR3 sequence is CASSLRGTGGPYEQYF. The DNA for the CDR3 is TGTGCCAGCAGTTTAAGGGGGACAGGGGGCCCGTACGAGCAGTACTTC.

This clonotype showed up many times. The genes are TRBV20-1 and TRBJ1-2; D is unclear. Germline assignment: CDR1 DFQATT and CDR2 SNEGSKA (reference sequence). This CDR3 is built from 15 residues. The V and J ends lost 1 base and 5 bases respectively, with 17 bases between them. This CDR3 reads CSARADPPEAYGYTF. The DNA for the CDR3 is TGCAGTGCTAGAGCGGACCCCCCCGAGGCTTATGGCTACACCTTC.

This clonotype has a count of ten or more. This rearrangement joins TRBV10-3 to TRBJ2-3, with TRBD2 as a possible D gene (6 bases). Germline-derived CDR1 and CDR2 are ENHRY and SYGVKD. The length of the CDR3 is 14 residues. Deletions cut 6 bases from V and 0 bases from J, with 10 bases between. CDR3 residues: CAIRSEGSTDTQYF. The CDR3 bases are TGTGCCATCAGATCGGAGGGGAGCACAGATACGCAGTATTTT.

Worth noting for this clonotype: A much larger clone lies one base from this, so it may be a read error. The chain employs TRBV27 and TRBJ1-4, with D possibly being TRBD1 (6 bases). Germline lookup yields CDR1 MNHEY and CDR2 SMNVEV (reference sequence). CDR3 length equals 13 residues. The CDR3 is CASSTGTFEKLVF. CDR3 DNA: TGTGCCAGCAGTACCGGGACATTCGAAAAACTGGTTTTT.